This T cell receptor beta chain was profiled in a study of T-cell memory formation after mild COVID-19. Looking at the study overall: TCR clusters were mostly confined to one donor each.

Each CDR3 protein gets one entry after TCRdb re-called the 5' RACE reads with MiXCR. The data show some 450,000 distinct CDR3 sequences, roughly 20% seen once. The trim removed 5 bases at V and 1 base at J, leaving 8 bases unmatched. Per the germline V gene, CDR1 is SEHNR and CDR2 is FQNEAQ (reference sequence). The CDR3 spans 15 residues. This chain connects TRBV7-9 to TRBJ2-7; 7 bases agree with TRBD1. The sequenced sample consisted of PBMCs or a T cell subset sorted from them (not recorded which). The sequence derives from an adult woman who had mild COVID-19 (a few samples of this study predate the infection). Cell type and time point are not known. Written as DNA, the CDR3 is TGTGCCAGCAGCCAGGGACAGATGATGTCCTACGAGCAGTACTTC. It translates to CASSQGQMMSYEQYF.